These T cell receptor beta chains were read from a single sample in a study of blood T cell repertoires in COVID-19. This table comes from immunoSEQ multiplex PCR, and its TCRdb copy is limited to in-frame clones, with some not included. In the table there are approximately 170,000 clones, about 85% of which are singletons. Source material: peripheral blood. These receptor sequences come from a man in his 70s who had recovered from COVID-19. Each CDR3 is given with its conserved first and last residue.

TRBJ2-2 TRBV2 CASSRTSGSSGELFF
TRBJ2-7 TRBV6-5 CASSGQGRSYEQYF
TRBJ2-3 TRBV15 CATSRVGVTAGSQYF
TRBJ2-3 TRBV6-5 CASRAATTDTQYF
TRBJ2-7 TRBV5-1 CASSLAGTSGSYEQYF
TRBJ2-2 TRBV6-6 CASGPAGAGELFF
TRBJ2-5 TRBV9 CASSVAGITEETQYF
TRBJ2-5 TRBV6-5 CASSYTSGRQETQYF
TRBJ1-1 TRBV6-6 CASSPTGGNPGAFF
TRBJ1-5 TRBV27 CASSSRVLTGSNQPQHF
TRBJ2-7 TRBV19 CASSVTPSGISSYEQYF
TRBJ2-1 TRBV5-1 CASSPGTSGSYEQFF
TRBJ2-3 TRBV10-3 CAISHATSGGSFTDTQYF
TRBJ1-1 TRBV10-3 CAITGTENTEAFF
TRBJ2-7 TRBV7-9 CASSSTSGTYEQYF
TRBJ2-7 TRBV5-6 CASSSIEREGHEQYF
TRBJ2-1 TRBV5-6 CASSYPGLASDEQFF
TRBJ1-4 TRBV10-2 CASSEGERKLFF
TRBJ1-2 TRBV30 CAWSDSGSGYTF
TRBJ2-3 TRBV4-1 CASSPLKAVEKVDTQYF
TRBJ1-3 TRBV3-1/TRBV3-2 CASSRGQGPSGNTIYF
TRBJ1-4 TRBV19 CASNTPDRPKLFF
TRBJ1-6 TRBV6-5 CASATGLGSPLHF
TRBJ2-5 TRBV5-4 CASGRKGAGEETQYF
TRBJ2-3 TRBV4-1 CASSQVFADTQYF
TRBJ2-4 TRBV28 CASSPRTGLAKNIQYF
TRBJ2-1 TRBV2 CASSAKTSWYDEQFF
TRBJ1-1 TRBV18 CASSLTQGRSTEAFF
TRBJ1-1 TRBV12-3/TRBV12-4 CASSFTGLLEAFF
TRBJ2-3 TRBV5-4 CASSLGGDTDTQYF
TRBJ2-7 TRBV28 CASSPHSGSYEQYF
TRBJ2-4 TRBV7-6 CASSPGVAGGPTKNIQYF
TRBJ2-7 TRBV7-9 CASSTLLDNYEQYF
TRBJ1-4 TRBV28 CASSLGGGQGPEKLFF
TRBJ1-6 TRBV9 CASSATGIRNSPLHF
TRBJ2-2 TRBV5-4 CASRSGTANTGELFF
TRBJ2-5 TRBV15 CATSYDSVQETQYF
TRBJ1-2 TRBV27 CASSTGTGGLSGYGYTF
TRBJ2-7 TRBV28 CASGGGENYEQYF
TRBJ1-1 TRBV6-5 CASSYGSGYTEAFF
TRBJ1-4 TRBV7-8 CASSLFTGENEKLFF
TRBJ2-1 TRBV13 CASSLALAGPSSYNEQFF